These 8 T cell receptor beta chains came from one sample sequenced in a study of T cells in Graves' hyperthyroidism and ophthalmopathy. What was amplified from RNA transcripts were TCR beta CDR3 regions. The TCR CDR3 first-round RT-PCR relied on the HTBI primer set. TCRdb recomputed calls from the multiplex PCR reads with MiXCR, one row per CDR3 protein. The profile shows under 350,000 distinct CDR3 sequences, around 20% of them singletons. The sample taken for sequencing was blood. All receptors come from a woman aged 45 to 65 with Graves' hyperthyroidism.

There are a few counts of this clonotype. The chain employs TRBV19 and TRBJ1-1; tentative D call: TRBD1 (5 bases). Trimming pared 10 bases from V and 11 bases from J, leaving 17 bases between. Per the germline V gene, CDR1 is LNHDA and CDR2 is SQIVND (reference sequence). This CDR3 region has 11 residues. CDR3 DNA sequence: TGTGCCACCTCTAGGGGCAGAGCGGCTTTCTTT. Its translation: CATSRGRAAFF. The whole variable domain, filled in from reference TRBV19 and TRBJ1-1, reads DGGITQSPKYLFRKEGQNVTLSCEQNLNHDAMYWYRQDPGQGLRLIYYSQIVNDFQKGDIAEGYSVSREKKESFPLTVTSAQKNPTAFYLCATSRGRAAFFGQGTRLTVV.

Ten or more counts support this clonotype. The V gene is TRBV11-2, the J gene TRBJ2-2, with a possible D match to TRBD2 (5 bases). The germline gives CDR1 SGHAT, CDR2 FQNNGV. The CDR3 is 15 amino acids. The V end lost 6 bases, the J end lost 0 bases, and 11 bases lay between the germline ends. CDR3 sequence reads: CASRRASANTGELFF. The CDR3 nucleotides are TGTGCCAGCAGGAGGGCGAGCGCGAACACCGGGGAGCTGTTTTTT.

The chain carries TRBV15 and TRBJ2-5; D is possibly TRBD2 (5 bases). The V end was cut by 3 bases, the J end by 4 bases, with 12 bases between. CDR3 length equals 14 residues. Looked up from germline, CDR1 is LNHNV and CDR2 is YYDKDF (reference sequence). The CDR3: CATSRSGRGETQYF. As DNA, the CDR3 is TGTGCCACCAGCAGGTCCGGACGGGGAGAGACCCAGTACTTC.

This clonotype was counted many times. V gene TRBV11-3 combines with J gene TRBJ2-2, with 11 bases matching TRBD1. With V trimmed by 4 bases and J by 3 bases, 1 base remained unmatched. This CDR3 has 15 residues. CDR1 is SGHNT, CDR2 YENEEA, per germline. CDR3 amino acids: CASSSGQGDTGELFF. The CDR3 coding sequence is TGTGCCAGCAGCTCGGGACAGGGGGACACCGGGGAGCTGTTTTTT.

V usage is TRBV5-8 and J usage is TRBJ1-2, with 7 bases that match TRBD1. After removal of 4 bases from V and 5 bases from J, the junction contained 2 bases not matched to a gene. Germline CDR1 is SGHTS and CDR2 is YDEGEE. This CDR3 is 12 amino acids long. DNA of the CDR3: TGTGCCAGCAGCCCGGGACAGTATGGCTACACCTTC. Its translation: CASSPGQYGYTF.

The chain recombines TRBV12-3 or TRBV12-4 with TRBJ1-2; D may be TRBD1 (6 bases). Trimming cost V 5 bases and J 7 bases, with 14 bases left between them. This CDR3 contains 13 residues. CDR3 loop: CASSIRGRGGYTF. Here the CDR3 DNA reads TGTGCCAGCAGTATCAGGGGACGGGGTGGCTACACCTTC.

The chain uses TRBV5-6 and TRBJ2-7; 7 bases are shared with TRBD2. This CDR3 is 15 amino acids long. Germline assignment: CDR1 SGHDT and CDR2 YYEEEE. The V gene end was trimmed by 4 bases and the J gene end by 7 bases; junction bases not matched to a gene: 14. CDR3 in amino acids: CASSPGLLVPNEQYF. The CDR3 DNA reads as TGTGCCAGCAGCCCGGGACTATTGGTACCTAATGAGCAGTACTTC.

This clonotype has a count of ten or more. The chain uses TRBV12-3 or TRBV12-4 and TRBJ2-3, with D unresolved. Trimming stripped 6 bases from V and 6 bases from J, with 10 bases between. The CDR3 is 12 residues long. CDR3 protein: CASSQTWDTQYF. The CDR3, as DNA: TGTGCCAGCAGCCAAACTTGGGATACGCAGTATTTT.